This is a list of T cell receptor beta chains from one sample in a study of a mutant IDH1 vaccine in newly diagnosed glioma. Profiling relied on immunoSEQ multiplex PCR, and the TCRdb table lists in-frame clones only, not all of them. The table lists some 60,000 clones, about four fifths of them singletons. The antigens of these receptors remain unknown. The sequencing here drew on PBMCs, taken from a glioma patient whose treatment included an IDH1 peptide vaccine. The receptor set was obtained from a man aged 35 to 55 with glioma. CDR3s leave out the opening cysteine and the closing phenylalanine or tryptophan.

v_gene	len	CDR3aa
TRBV14	12	ASSQQGGGRELF
TRBV7-2	15	ASSLSWRGRGNSPLH
TRBV18	12	ASSSGTGGSEQY
TRBV19	14	ASSTMRLSGANVLT
TRBV6-1	12	ASRMAGGGYEQY
TRBV6-1	12	ASSNRGSGNTIY
TRBV10-3	11	AVRTSGSAEQY
TRBV7-2	13	ASSRKRDLTDTQY
TRBV18	11	ASSPEGARGYT
TRBV2	12	ASSPWTGYNEQF
TRBV30	13	AWSTSSWWGTEAF
TRBV6-1	10	ASSSDRAEAF
TRBV9	15	ASSVGHRRPSGNTIY
TRBV27	11	ASSSWPTGELF
TRBV27	16	ASKNGQGVRATNEKLF
TRBV12-5	14	ASGFLSRGNGTEAF
TRBV2	10	ASSESSYEQY
TRBV18	9	ASSLSYEQY
TRBV7-2	12	ASIRDYSTDTQY
TRBV4-3	13	ASSQIGGGFHTQY
TRBV7-9	14	ASSLLAGGVTDTQY
TRBV5-1	17	ASSPARLTGQTNTGELF
TRBV5-6	12	ASSLEGISETQY
TRBV6-5	12	ASSPAGVYHGYT
TRBV27	13	ASSLGGPGANVLT
TRBV15	13	ATSIRTSGTDTQY
TRBV6-6	11	ASSTGWDTEAF
TRBV5-1	12	ASSSGGPPETQY
TRBV28	12	ASSPGAGTGELF
TRBV23-1	14	ASSPSGGVSNSPLH
TRBV6-5	12	ASVRDNLSYEQY
TRBV19	14	ASSLIGVGGYNEQF
TRBV28	11	ASAGQGVNEQF
TRBV2	10	ASQLSNQPQH
TRBV30	12	AWSVAGGPYEQY
TRBV19	11	ASSIVPGGPQH
TRBV28	10	ASSPQAWEQY
TRBV25-1	12	ASSMRVSSYEQY
TRBV5-6	14	ASSIAGVVSGNTIY
TRBV18	13	ASSPRATDTYEQY
TRBV5-1	15	ASSSTKWGTGFHEQY
TRBV29-1	11	SVRTGGAYEQY
TRBV28	13	ASSPPSDLQETQY
TRBV2	14	ASNLRTGGNTGELF
TRBV12-5	13	ASGLARLSNYGYT
TRBV6-1	12	ASNRGGGIYGYT
TRBV6-6	11	ASSLDRGETQY
TRBV18	11	ASSPKQDLEQY
TRBV4-1	13	ASSQDISEGSPQY
TRBV10-2	14	ATGGQGVGSNYGYT